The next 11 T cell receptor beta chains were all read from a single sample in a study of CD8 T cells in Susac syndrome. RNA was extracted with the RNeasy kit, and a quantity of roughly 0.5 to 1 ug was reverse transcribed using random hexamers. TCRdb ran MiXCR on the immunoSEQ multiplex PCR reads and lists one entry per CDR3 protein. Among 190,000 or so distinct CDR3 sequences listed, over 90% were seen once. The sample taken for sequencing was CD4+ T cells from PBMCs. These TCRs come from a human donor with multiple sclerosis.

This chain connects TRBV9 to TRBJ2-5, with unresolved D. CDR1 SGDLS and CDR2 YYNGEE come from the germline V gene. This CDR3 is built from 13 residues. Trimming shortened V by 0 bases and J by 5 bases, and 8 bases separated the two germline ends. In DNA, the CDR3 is TGTGCCAGCAGCGTAGCTCTAAAGGAGACCCAGTACTTC. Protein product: CASSVALKETQYF.

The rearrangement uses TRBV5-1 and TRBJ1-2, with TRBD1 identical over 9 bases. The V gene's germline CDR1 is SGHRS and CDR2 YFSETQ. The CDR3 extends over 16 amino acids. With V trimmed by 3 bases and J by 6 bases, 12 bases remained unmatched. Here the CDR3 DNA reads TGCGCCAGCAGCTCCGGGACAGGGAGGTTGCTGGATGGCTACACCTTC. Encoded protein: CASSSGTGRLLDGYTF.

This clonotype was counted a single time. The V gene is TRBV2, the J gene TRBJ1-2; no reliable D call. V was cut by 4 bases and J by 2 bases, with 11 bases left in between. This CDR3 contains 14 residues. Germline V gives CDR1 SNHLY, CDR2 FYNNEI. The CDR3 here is CASSVRIENYGYTF. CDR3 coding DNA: TGTGCCAGCAGTGTCAGAATTGAAAACTATGGCTACACCTTC.

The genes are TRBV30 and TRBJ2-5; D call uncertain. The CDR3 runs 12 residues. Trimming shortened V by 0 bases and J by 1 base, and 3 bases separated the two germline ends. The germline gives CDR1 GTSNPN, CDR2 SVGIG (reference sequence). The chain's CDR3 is CAWSVSQETQYF. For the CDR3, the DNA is TGTGCCTGGAGTGTCAGCCAAGAGACCCAGTACTTC.

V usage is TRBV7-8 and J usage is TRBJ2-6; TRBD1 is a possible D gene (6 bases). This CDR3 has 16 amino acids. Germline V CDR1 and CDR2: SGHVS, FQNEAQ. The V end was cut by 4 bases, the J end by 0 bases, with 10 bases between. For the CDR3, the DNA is TGTGCCAGCAGCTCCAACAGGGTCTCTGGGGCCAACGTCCTGACTTTC. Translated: CASSSNRVSGANVLTF.

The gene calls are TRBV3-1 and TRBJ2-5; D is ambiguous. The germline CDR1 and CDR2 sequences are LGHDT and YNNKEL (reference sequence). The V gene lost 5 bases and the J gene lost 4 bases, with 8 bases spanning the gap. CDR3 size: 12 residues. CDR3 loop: CASSYTRETQYF. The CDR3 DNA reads TGTGCCAGCAGCTACACTCGAGAGACCCAGTACTTC.

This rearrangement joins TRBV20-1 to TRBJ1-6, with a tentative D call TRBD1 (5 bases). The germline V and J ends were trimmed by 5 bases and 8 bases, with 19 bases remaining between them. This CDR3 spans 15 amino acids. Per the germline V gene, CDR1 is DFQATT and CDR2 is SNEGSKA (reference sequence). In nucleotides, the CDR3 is TGCAGTGCTCCTCCTCTCAAGGGGCTAGATTCACCCCTCCACTTT. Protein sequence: CSAPPLKGLDSPLHF.

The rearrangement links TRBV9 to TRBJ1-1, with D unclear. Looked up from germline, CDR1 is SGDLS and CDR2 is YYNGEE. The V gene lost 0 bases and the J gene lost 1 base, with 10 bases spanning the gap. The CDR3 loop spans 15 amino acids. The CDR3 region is CASSVAPAGNTEAFF. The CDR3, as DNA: TGTGCCAGCAGCGTAGCTCCAGCGGGGAACACTGAAGCTTTCTTT.

Written as DNA, the CDR3 is TGTGCCACCAGCAGAGTCCCGGATTATGGCTACACCTTC. Protein sequence: CATSRVPDYGYTF. The chain uses TRBV15 and TRBJ1-2, with unresolved D. Germline lookup yields CDR1 LNHNV and CDR2 YYDKDF (reference sequence). The CDR3 runs to 13 residues. Trimming shortened V by 1 base and J by 5 bases, and 8 bases separated the two germline ends.

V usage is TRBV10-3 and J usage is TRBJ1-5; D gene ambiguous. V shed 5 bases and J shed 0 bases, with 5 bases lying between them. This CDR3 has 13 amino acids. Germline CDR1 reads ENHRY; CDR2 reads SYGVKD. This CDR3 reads CAISSDSNQPQHF. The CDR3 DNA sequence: TGTGCCATCAGTTCTGATAGCAATCAGCCCCAGCATTTT.

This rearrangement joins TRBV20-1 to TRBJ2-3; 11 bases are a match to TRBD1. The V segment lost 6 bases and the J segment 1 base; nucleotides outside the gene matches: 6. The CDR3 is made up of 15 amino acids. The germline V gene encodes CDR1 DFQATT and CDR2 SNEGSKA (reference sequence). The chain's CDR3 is CSAPDRGLGTDTQYF. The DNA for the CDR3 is TGCAGTGCGCCGGACAGGGGGCTAGGCACAGATACGCAGTATTTT.